This is a list of T cell receptor beta chains from one sample in a study of blood T cell repertoires in COVID-19. Assay: immunoSEQ multiplex PCR; the TCRdb copy retains only in-frame clones and omits some. The repertoire holds over 200,000 clones, with about 90% as singletons. Sequences were obtained from PBMCs or T cells enriched from blood (not recorded which). All receptors derive from a woman in her 30s who had been exposed to COVID-19. Both conserved end residues are part of each CDR3. A D gene is named only where the DNA matches it firmly.

J gene: TRBJ1-1; V gene: TRBV3-1/TRBV3-2; D gene: -; CDR3 length: 16; CDR3 protein: CASSQVVRGRRTEAFF
J gene: TRBJ2-2; V gene: TRBV12-3/TRBV12-4; D gene: -; CDR3 length: 13; CDR3 protein: CASKPNNAGELFF
J gene: TRBJ1-2; V gene: TRBV6-1; D gene: TRBD1; CDR3 length: 13; CDR3 protein: CASSETGGYGYTF
J gene: TRBJ1-1; V gene: TRBV9; D gene: -; CDR3 length: 12; CDR3 protein: CASSRRGTEAFF
J gene: TRBJ1-5; V gene: TRBV4-1; D gene: -; CDR3 length: 16; CDR3 protein: CASSQDWTALNQPQHF
J gene: TRBJ2-7; V gene: TRBV7-6; D gene: TRBD1; CDR3 length: 15; CDR3 protein: CASSNRDREGYEQYF
J gene: TRBJ2-5; V gene: TRBV7-2; D gene: -; CDR3 length: 13; CDR3 protein: CASRTGAGETQYF
J gene: TRBJ2-6; V gene: TRBV27; D gene: -; CDR3 length: 13; CDR3 protein: CASSPRGANVLTF
J gene: TRBJ2-7; V gene: TRBV27; D gene: TRBD1; CDR3 length: 16; CDR3 protein: CASRPGTGSFIYEQYF
J gene: TRBJ2-3; V gene: TRBV27; D gene: -; CDR3 length: 13; CDR3 protein: CASSLSSTDTQYF
J gene: TRBJ2-2; V gene: TRBV3-1/TRBV3-2; D gene: TRBD2; CDR3 length: 19; CDR3 protein: CASSHDLGSREGLPGELFF
J gene: TRBJ1-2; V gene: TRBV15; D gene: -; CDR3 length: 13; CDR3 protein: CATSRDRNYGYTF